Below, 17 T cell receptor beta chains from the same sample are listed, as sequenced in a study of Ad26.COV2.S vaccination and SARS-CoV-2 variants. Treatment of the sample: around 19 received Ad26.COV2.S at low or high dose, single or two shots; roughly five received placebo; per-sample allocation not given. Sampling took place 63 days after the first vaccine or placebo injection. Some clones are missing from TCRdb's copy, which holds only in-frame ones; the method was immunoSEQ multiplex PCR. Here the sample spans approximately 410,000 clones, around 93% being singletons. Material: peripheral blood, obtained in a trial of Ad26.COV2.S vaccine versus placebo. These receptors came from a person aged 18 to 59 who received the Ad26.COV2.S COVID-19 vaccine or a placebo.

The chain carries TRBV5-1 and TRBJ2-2, with 13 bases lining up with TRBD2. Germline V lookup: CDR1 SGHRS, CDR2 YFSETQ. CDR3 length equals 16 residues. After removal of 3 bases from V and 4 bases from J, the junction contained 3 bases not matched to a gene. In nucleotides, the CDR3 is TGCGCCAGCAGCTATGGGACTAGCGGGATCACCGGGGAGCTGTTTTTT. Translating gives CASSYGTSGITGELFF.

This clone has just one count. The V gene is TRBV6-5, the J gene TRBJ2-7, with 8 bases identical to TRBD1. Germline V lookup: CDR1 MNHEY, CDR2 SVGAGI. There are 15 residues in the CDR3. Germline trimming cut 9 bases from V and 0 bases from J; bases unmatched to any gene: 10. Here the CDR3 DNA reads TGTGCCAGTAATTCCGGACAGGGAAGCTCCTACGAGCAGTACTTC. It codes for CASNSGQGSSYEQYF.

V gene TRBV28 combines with J gene TRBJ1-6; no definite D call. This CDR3 contains 14 residues. Germline-derived CDR1 and CDR2 are MDHEN and SYDVKM. V was cut by 4 bases and J by 10 bases, with 14 bases left in between. The CDR3 reads CASSSPQYSSPLHF. CDR3 DNA: TGTGCCAGCAGTTCCCCGCAGTATTCGTCACCCCTCCACTTT.

The rearrangement uses TRBV19 and TRBJ1-2; no reliable D call. V was shortened by 5 bases and J by 3 bases, with 25 bases between the two germline ends. Germline CDR1 reads LNHDA; CDR2 reads SQIVND (reference sequence). This CDR3 region has 18 residues. The CDR3 spells CASSPITLALAQDYGYTF. The CDR3 nucleotides read TGTGCCAGTAGTCCCATTACTTTGGCTCTCGCGCAAGACTATGGCTACACCTTC.

This clone was picked up one time. This chain links TRBV27 with TRBJ2-2; TRBD2 aligns across 10 bases. The CDR3 sequence is 16 residues long. Germline trimming cut 6 bases from V and 7 bases from J; bases unmatched to any gene: 11. Germline assignment: CDR1 MNHEY and CDR2 SMNVEV (reference sequence). As DNA, the CDR3 is TGTGCCAGCAGCCCCGGGCCTAGCGGGGGTTACGGGGAGCTGTTTTTT. Encoded protein: CASSPGPSGGYGELFF.

This clone was found once. V is TRBV19 and J is TRBJ1-2; no clear D. The length of the CDR3 is 13 residues. CDR1 LNHDA and CDR2 SQIVND come from the germline V gene (reference sequence). Trimming shortened V by 3 bases and J by 3 bases, and 8 bases separated the two germline ends. This CDR3 reads CASSIYRDYGYTF. Written as DNA, the CDR3 is TGTGCCAGTAGTATCTACCGTGACTATGGCTACACCTTC.

The chain recombines TRBV3-1 (or the pseudogene TRBV3-2) with TRBJ1-5; D gene ambiguous. V lost 1 base to trimming and J lost 6 bases, with 19 bases between them. Germline values: CDR1 LGHDT, CDR2 YNNKEL (reference sequence). The CDR3 consists of 17 residues. The CDR3 region is CASSQGNRGGGSQPQHF. As DNA, the CDR3 is TGTGCCAGCAGCCAAGGAAATCGGGGTGGTGGGTCTCAGCCCCAGCATTTT.

For this clone: Additional DNA sequences in this sample encode the identical CDR3. The chain recombines TRBV12-3 or TRBV12-4 with TRBJ2-7; D remains ambiguous. The CDR3 extends over 12 amino acids. V was clipped by 1 base and J by 6 bases, with 7 bases between them. CDR3 loop: CASSLVVGEQYF. The CDR3 DNA sequence: TGTGCCAGCAGTTTAGTAGTGGGCGAGCAGTACTTC.

This rearrangement joins TRBV3-1 (or the pseudogene TRBV3-2) to TRBJ2-1; TRBD1 matches at 9 bases. Per the germline V gene, CDR1 is LGHDT and CDR2 is YNNKEL (reference sequence). V shed 4 bases, J shed 5 bases, and the junction held 6 bases outside the gene matches. The CDR3 length is 15 residues. CDR3 coding DNA: TGTGCCAGCAGCCCCATGGACAGGGGCCACAATGAGCAGTTCTTC. It specifies CASSPMDRGHNEQFF.

Concerning this clone itself: At the DNA level, this CDR3 is encoded by other sequences in the same sample as well. This chain joins TRBV3-1 (or the pseudogene TRBV3-2) and TRBJ2-4, with a weak D call TRBD1 (5 bases). V lost 1 base, J lost 0 bases, and 7 bases lay in between. The CDR3 runs 15 residues. Germline CDR1 reads LGHDT; CDR2 reads YNNKEL (reference sequence). The CDR3 nucleotides read TGTGCCAGCAGCCAAGGGGGCCTAGCCAAAAACATTCAGTACTTC. This gives the protein CASSQGGLAKNIQYF.

The chain uses TRBV10-3 and TRBJ1-1; possibly TRBD1 for D (5 bases). V was clipped by 4 bases and J by 0 bases, with 15 bases between them. The germline CDR1 and CDR2 sequences are ENHRY and SYGVKD. The CDR3 has 16 residues. DNA for the CDR3: TGTGCCATCAGTGGGACAATGGGCAGACTGAACACTGAAGCTTTCTTT. This sequence encodes CAISGTMGRLNTEAFF.

This chain joins TRBV7-8 and TRBJ2-2; possible D gene TRBD1, 6 bases. CDR3 length equals 18 residues. The V gene lost 3 bases and the J gene lost 5 bases, with 22 bases spanning the gap. Germline CDR1 and CDR2: SGHVS and FQNEAQ. The CDR3 reads CASSFRGPGLGGTGELFF. CDR3 DNA sequence: TGTGCCAGCAGCTTCAGGGGCCCAGGGCTGGGTGGTACCGGGGAGCTGTTTTTT.

The chain is built from TRBV4-3 and TRBJ2-6; D assignment may be TRBD1 or TRBD2 (5 bases each). V was trimmed by 1 base and J by 1 base, leaving 5 bases between them. This CDR3 contains 15 residues. Germline-derived CDR1 and CDR2 are LGHNA and YSLEER. The chain's CDR3 is CASSQGGSGANVLTF. The CDR3 DNA sequence: TGCGCCAGCAGCCAAGGGGGGTCTGGGGCCAACGTCCTGACTTTC.

The chain employs TRBV19 and TRBJ2-3; D call uncertain. The germline V gene has CDR1 LNHDA and CDR2 SQIVND (reference sequence). V was clipped by 5 bases and J by 8 bases, with 17 bases between them. The CDR3 is 14 residues long. Here the CDR3 reads CASSPQDPTTTQYF. DNA of the CDR3: TGTGCCAGTAGTCCCCAGGACCCTACTACTACGCAGTATTTT.

In this sample, this clone turned up once. The J gene is TRBJ1-4, the V gene TRBV23-1; no definite D call. TRBV23-1 is labeled an ORF, and its function is uncertain. This CDR3 has 15 amino acids. The V end lost 3 bases, the J end lost 2 bases, and 10 bases lay between the germline ends. The DNA for the CDR3 is TGCGCCAGCAGTCACAACGCCCCTACTAATGAAAAACTGTTTTTT. Residues: CASSHNAPTNEKLFF.

For this clone: At the DNA level, this CDR3 is encoded by other sequences in the same sample as well. V is TRBV5-4 and J is TRBJ2-5; D is possibly TRBD1 (5 bases). V was clipped by 0 bases and J by 4 bases, with 10 bases between them. This CDR3 spans 14 amino acids. CDR1 and CDR2 (germline): SGHNT, YYREEE (reference sequence). Here the CDR3 DNA reads TGTGCCAGCAGCTTGGTGGGGCCCAGAGAGACCCAGTACTTC. It codes for CASSLVGPRETQYF.

This clone was picked up one time. In DNA form, the CDR3 reads TGTGCCAGCAGCTTGGAAGTCGGAAGGATTAGGTCACCCCTCCACTTT. This encodes CASSLEVGRIRSPLHF. This chain links TRBV5-6 with TRBJ1-6; D gene ambiguous. The germline V gene has CDR1 SGHDT and CDR2 YYEEEE. V was shortened by 0 bases and J by 10 bases, with 17 bases between the two germline ends. This CDR3 region has 16 residues.